The text below deals with one T cell receptor (beta chain). The antigen remains unidentified. The CDR3 runs 16 residues. After removal of 1 base from V and 6 bases from J, the junction contained 5 bases not matched to a gene. Per the germline V gene, CDR1 is LNHNV and CDR2 is YYDKDF (reference sequence). Here immunoSEQ multiplex PCR was the method, and the copy in TCRdb shows in-frame clones only, minus some. The table has about 70,000 clones, less than 95% seen once. This sample was included in a study of lymphopenia after photon versus proton radiotherapy. Overall study findings and caveats: Proton therapy kept repertoires fairly stable, unlike photons, which gained effector/memory cells. Survival link was tested only in deceased patients; proton benefit remains a possibility. In patients who died, overall survival fell as post-nadir TCR diversity dropped more. Post-nadir diversity loss with photons came from oligoclonal expansion, particularly CD8+ Temra cells.

The material was peripheral blood, obtained from a patient treated with photon-based radiotherapy. This sequence joins TRBV15 and TRBJ2-1; 11 bases align to TRBD2. The TCR comes from a woman in her thirties or forties with cholangiocarcinoma. The CDR3 is CATSRVALAGVNEQFF. CDR3 in DNA: TGTGCCACCAGCAGAGTGGCACTAGCGGGAGTCAATGAGCAGTTCTTC.